This T cell receptor (beta chain) originates from a study of identical twins. A single record per CDR3 protein comes from TCRdb applying MiXCR to the 5' RACE reads. The sample gives 280,000 or so distinct CDR3 sequences, about 8.9% of which show up once; more than 2% is in the top ten. Study-level results: Modelling approaches yielded underestimates of out-of-frame TCR alpha sharing between monozygotic twins. The more abundant beta clonotypes in cord blood had fewer insertions, and memory repertoires did not show this.

This clonotype was detected many times. The antigen is undetermined. CDR1 is SGHVS, CDR2 FNYEAQ, per germline. Trimming took 5 bases from V and 11 from J, leaving 21 bases between them. The CDR3 runs to 14 residues. All donors comprised healthy Caucasians. This same sample was also taken into another study, of yellow fever vaccine responses in identical twins.

This sequence was found in a woman aged 18-29 years in good health. The chain couples TRBV7-6 to TRBJ1-1; D perhaps matches TRBD1 (6 bases). The source material was memory (CD45RO+) T cells sorted from blood. CDR3 protein: CASSPQEQGGTAFF. Written as DNA, the CDR3 is TGTGCCAGCAGCCCCCAGGAACAGGGAGGAACCGCTTTCTTT.